This record looks at one TCR beta chain sequence and its context. Its antigen is unknown. This specimen belongs to a study of regulatory T cells in long-lasting Graves disease. The study, taken as a whole, reports: Thyroid tissue went unstudied; only peripheral blood was examined. Persistent disease favored TRBV28, TRBJ1-2 and TRBJ2-5.

CDR3 regions were amplified by Arm-PCR using iRepertoire HTBI primers to build TCR beta libraries. The authors' processing: Looking across samples, the authors found some 67 TRBV and some 13 TRBJ segments. TCRdb called the multiplex PCR reads again in MiXCR, with one record for every CDR3 protein. In this record, the V and J calls reflect TCRdb's handling and not the investigators' own analysis. The sample records 650,000 to 700,000 distinct CDR3 sequences, 30% being singletons. Time point of the sample: persistent/refractory GD, antithyroid drugs over 5 years with positive TRAb. Preparation of the TCR library used RNA extracted from PBMCs. Looked up from germline, CDR1 is WNHNN and CDR2 is SYGVQD (reference sequence). The CDR3 is made up of 13 amino acids. V dropped 0 bases and J dropped 9 bases, with 8 bases sitting between them.

This clonotype was obtained from a female donor with Graves disease. The source was peripheral blood mononuclear cells (PBMCs), collected when the disease was refractory, from a patient treated with antithyroid drugs. The V and J genes are TRBV10-1 and TRBJ2-2, with D perhaps given as TRBD1 or TRBD2 (5 bases each). CDR3 sequence reads: CASSESGERELFF. CDR3 DNA sequence: TGCGCCAGCAGTGAGTCGGGGGAAAGGGAGCTGTTTTTT.